This T cell receptor beta chain was sequenced for a study of T cell responses to AZD1222 COVID-19 vaccine. At the level of the study: Pooled together were second doses at about 4 or about 12 weeks.

Germline assignment: CDR1 SGHNT and CDR2 YYREEE (reference sequence). The V end was cut by 10 bases, the J end by 0 bases, with 15 bases between. The CDR3 is 14 residues long. Assay used: immunoSEQ multiplex PCR; TCRdb lists only in-frame clones, some missing. The sample lists 110,000 to 150,000 clones; 93% were seen once. A remark on this clone: Its antigen remains unknown.

General study findings and limits: No day 14 peak samples; only post-peak repertoires were characterized. Reports say nearly half of spike-specific TCRs go after unmutated variant regions. It should be noted that donors were predominantly white British and more often female, and clonal diversity was possibly underestimated.

The sample here was peripheral blood, taken on day 0 of AZD1222 vaccination. This TCR came from an adult in good health. This chain joins TRBV5-4 and TRBJ2-3; D not certain. CDR3 loop: CAAQGWASTDTQYF. The DNA for the CDR3 is TGTGCCGCCCAAGGGTGGGCGAGCACAGATACGCAGTATTTT. Drawing the rest from reference TRBV5-4 and TRBJ2-3, the complete variable domain is ETGVTQSPTHLIKTRGQQVTLRCSSQSGHNTVSWYQQALGQGPQFIFQYYREEENGRGNFPPRFSGLQFPNYSSELNVNALELDDSALYLCAAQGWASTDTQYFGPGTRLTVL.